The clone carrying this T cell receptor (beta chain) has only a few counts. The antigen is not known. This entry belongs to a study of cytomegalovirus exposure and HLA in healthy donors. The PCR used 60 Vbeta and 13 Jbeta primers. Sequencing was performed with immunoSEQ multiplex PCR; in TCRdb, only in-frame clones are kept and a portion is missing. Of about 160,000 clones in the sample, around four fifths are singletons; the top ten hold roughly 1.3%. Study-wide findings and caveats: Rates of TCR association differed by HLA locus in a later analysis, with DRB1 highest and HLA-C lowest. Later analysis revealed greater clonal expansion in HLA-associated TCR beta chains than in equally common others. A few CMV-associated chains proved CMV antigen-specific in vitro. Solely CMV serostatus was available to characterize immune exposure.

The CDR3 totals 15 residues. Unmatched junction bases numbered 5, after V lost 4 bases and J lost 0 bases. Germline CDR1 and CDR2: SGHRS and YFSETQ. Sample: PBMCs. The genes are TRBV5-1 and TRBJ2-5; 8 bases line up with TRBD1. This receptor was obtained from a woman between 45 and 60 years old in good health and CMV-seronegative. As DNA, the CDR3 is TGCGCCAGCAGCGGAGGGACAGGATACCAAGAGACCCAGTACTTC. Protein sequence: CASSGGTGYQETQYF.